This T cell receptor beta chain derives from a study of cytomegalovirus exposure and HLA in healthy donors. The V gene's germline CDR1 is MNHNY and CDR2 SVGAGI (reference sequence). The CDR3 has 16 amino acids. V lost 2 bases and J lost 1, with 12 bases in between. A word on this clone: What it recognizes is unknown.

Healthy bone marrow donors made up the donor group. Broader study findings: In vitro testing confirmed a few CMV-associated chains as specific for CMV antigens. Some V segments could not be told apart, so they were left out, TRBV6-2 and TRBV6-3 among them. No immune exposure information besides CMV serostatus was available.

It was with 60 Vbeta and 13 Jbeta primers that the PCR ran. Sequenced by immunoSEQ multiplex PCR; TCRdb stores in-frame clones only, minus some. The table has 84,000 or so clones, around 80% seen once. The V gene is TRBV6-6, the J gene TRBJ1-5, with D hard to call. The specimen was PBMCs. The sequence derives from a man younger than 40 in good health and CMV-seronegative. DNA of the CDR3: TGTGCCAGCAGTTACGGACGGGGAGGGAGCAATCAGCCCCAGCATTTT. This codes for CASSYGRGGSNQPQHF.